This T cell receptor (beta chain) was sequenced for a study of T cell changes during pregnancy in multiple sclerosis. This CDR3 spans 16 amino acids. The V gene's germline CDR1 is MNHEY and CDR2 SVGAGI. Germline trimming cut 1 base from V and 7 bases from J; bases unmatched to any gene: 5. Method: immunoSEQ multiplex PCR; TCRdb's copy keeps in-frame clones and lacks some. The table includes about 110,000 clones, 80% to 95% detected once. This clonotype was obtained from a female donor in good health, enrolled as a control in a pregnancy study. Material: peripheral blood, obtained in the third trimester of pregnancy. This chain uses TRBV6-5 with TRBJ2-1; 12 nucleotides agree with TRBD2. The CDR3 reads CASSYWASGGVNEQFF. CDR3 bases: TGTGCCAGCAGTTACTGGGCTAGCGGGGGGGTTAATGAGCAGTTCTTC.